This passage covers 22 T cell receptor beta chains from one sample sequenced in a study of T cell repertoires and HLA-DP antigens. The antigens of these receptors remain unknown. The data were produced by immunoSEQ multiplex PCR, yet TCRdb's version contains in-frame clones alone and is incomplete. This sample has roughly 120,000 clones, with 80% to 95% found just once. The source material was CD4+ T cells from PBMCs. Every receptor here comes from a young woman in good health and CMV-seronegative.

This sequence joins TRBV5-4 and TRBJ2-3; 13 bases line up with TRBD2. CDR3 length: 17 residues. V shed 1 base and J 4 bases; nucleotides not matched to a gene: 6. The germline gives CDR1 SGHNT, CDR2 YYREEE (reference sequence). The CDR3 DNA is TGTGCCAGCAGCTTGCCCGGACTAGCGGGAGTTGCAGATACGCAGTATTTT. Amino acids: CASSLPGLAGVADTQYF.

This clone was detected once. This sample includes further DNA sequences coding for the same CDR3. The chain links TRBV18 to TRBJ1-2; maybe TRBD1 (6 bases). The CDR3 consists of 13 residues. With 1 base removed from V and 6 bases from J, the gap between germline ends came to 9 bases. Germline CDR1 is KGHSH and CDR2 is LQKENI. CDR3 in amino acids: CASSPQGGDGYTF. The DNA for the CDR3 is TGTGCCAGCTCACCACAGGGGGGAGATGGCTACACCTTC.

The gene calls are TRBV28 and TRBJ1-2, with a weak D call TRBD1 (6 bases). Trimming removed 5 bases at V and 5 bases at J, with 24 bases between. This CDR3 is built from 17 residues. Germline values: CDR1 MDHEN, CDR2 SYDVKM. The CDR3 region has the DNA TGTGCCAGCAGTCACCCTTCCTACAGGGACCAGAAATATGGCTACACCTTC. As protein: CASSHPSYRDQKYGYTF.

This clone came up once. The genes are TRBV7-3 and TRBJ2-2; 7 nucleotides match TRBD2. CDR1 and CDR2 from the germline V gene are SGHTA and FQGTGA. Germline trimming cut 4 bases from V and 3 bases from J; bases unmatched to any gene: 5. This CDR3 contains 15 residues. The CDR3 DNA is TGTGCCAGCAGCTCCCGGGGGGTTCACACCGGGGAGCTGTTTTTT. Its translation: CASSSRGVHTGELFF.

The V gene is TRBV5-5, the J gene TRBJ2-2, with TRBD1 as a possible D gene (5 bases). V shed 4 bases and J shed 4 bases, with 17 bases lying between them. Germline CDR1 reads SGHKS; CDR2 reads YYEKEE (reference sequence). CDR3 length: 16 residues. The CDR3 loop reads CASSPNQGMITGELFF. CDR3 in DNA: TGTGCCAGCAGCCCGAACCAGGGAATGATCACCGGGGAGCTGTTTTTT.

V is TRBV7-3 and J is TRBJ2-6; TRBD1 matches at 7 bases. The germline V gene has CDR1 SGHTA and CDR2 FQGTGA. CDR3 length: 16 amino acids. Trimming cost V 0 bases and J 4 bases; bases outside gene matches: 3. As DNA, the CDR3 is TGTGCCAGCAGCTTAACGCCGGGACAGGGGGCCAACGTCCTGACTTTC. The encoded protein is CASSLTPGQGANVLTF.

The V call is TRBV27, the J call TRBJ2-7; a possible D gene is TRBD1 (6 bases). Germline V gives CDR1 MNHEY, CDR2 SMNVEV (reference sequence). The CDR3 length is 15 residues. Trimming removed 6 bases from V and 3 bases from J, with 18 bases in between. CDR3 loop: CASRGTLRGDYEQYF. The CDR3 region has the DNA TGTGCCAGCAGAGGGACACTTAGGGGTGACTACGAGCAGTACTTC.

The chain joins TRBV18 to TRBJ1-5; 8 bases align to TRBD1. Trimming took 3 bases from V and 5 from J; bases not matched to a gene: 6. Germline CDR1 reads KGHSH; CDR2 reads LQKENI. The CDR3 runs 15 residues. The CDR3 DNA reads TGTGCCAGCTCACCCGTGACAGGGGTAGATCAGCCCCAGCATTTT. Protein sequence: CASSPVTGVDQPQHF.

The chain joins TRBV28 to TRBJ1-1, with D possibly matching TRBD1 (5 bases). Deletions cut 10 bases from V and 1 base from J, with 28 bases between. Germline CDR1 reads MDHEN; CDR2 reads SYDVKM. The length of the CDR3 is 18 residues. DNA of the CDR3: TGTGCCACCGATAAGTTTGGAGTTTGGGGGGATCCGAACACTGAAGCTTTCTTT. It translates to CATDKFGVWGDPNTEAFF.

The rearrangement uses TRBV2 and TRBJ2-5; D gene unclear. The CDR3 runs 16 residues. Per germline, CDR1 SNHLY and CDR2 FYNNEI. Trimming removed 7 bases from V and 2 bases from J, with 20 bases in between. The CDR3 DNA is TGTGCCAGCATGGATGAGAGGTTGGTGTTGCAAGAGACCCAGTACTTC. Residues: CASMDERLVLQETQYF.

J is TRBJ1-2 and V is TRBV14; tentatively, D is TRBD1 (5 bases). The CDR3 contains 16 residues. From germline, CDR1 is SGHDN and CDR2 FVKESK. V was trimmed by 0 bases and J by 2 bases, leaving 13 bases between them. CDR3 in amino acids: CASSQDLGAVNYGYTF. The CDR3 DNA reads as TGTGCCAGCAGCCAAGATCTCGGGGCAGTCAACTATGGCTACACCTTC.

This clone was seen a few times. This chain connects TRBV25-1 to TRBJ1-1, with D unclear. The V gene lost 6 bases and the J gene lost 0 bases, with 8 bases spanning the gap. CDR1 is MGHDK, CDR2 SYGVNS, per germline. CDR3 size: 13 residues. This CDR3 is CASRGNMNTEAFF. CDR3 bases: TGTGCCAGCAGGGGGAACATGAACACTGAAGCTTTCTTT.

The genes are TRBV30 and TRBJ1-4; 9 bases match TRBD1. The ends lost 1 base at V and 7 bases at J; junction bases unmatched: 4. Germline CDR1 reads GTSNPN; CDR2 reads SVGIG (reference sequence). The CDR3 consists of 14 residues. CDR3 protein: CAWSGDRGIEKLFF. CDR3 in DNA: TGTGCCTGGAGTGGAGACAGGGGGATTGAAAAACTGTTTTTT.

The DNA for the CDR3 is TGCGCCAGCAGTCCTCCGGGACAGGGCTACGAGCAGTACTTC. The encoded protein is CASSPPGQGYEQYF. The chain joins TRBV10-1 to TRBJ2-7; 9 nucleotides line up with TRBD1. V shed 5 bases and J 3 bases; nucleotides not matched to a gene: 5. This CDR3 region has 14 residues. The germline gives CDR1 WNHNN, CDR2 SYGVQD (reference sequence).

CDR3 in amino acids: CASKGGAYDYGYTF. DNA of the CDR3: TGCGCCAGCAAGGGGGGGGCTTACGACTATGGCTACACCTTC. The chain recombines TRBV5-1 with TRBJ1-2; the D gene is possibly TRBD1 (6 bases). From germline, CDR1 is SGHRS and CDR2 YFSETQ. Deletions cut 6 bases from V and 3 bases from J, with 15 bases between. The CDR3 spans 14 residues. Complete variable domain (other parts from reference TRBV5-1 and TRBJ1-2): KAGVTQTPRYLIKTRGQQVTLSCSPISGHRSVSWYQQTPGQGLQFLFEYFSETQRNKGNFPGRFSGRQFSNSRSEMNVSTLELGDSALYLCASKGGAYDYGYTFGSGTRLTVV.

The chain links TRBV6-5 to TRBJ2-1; possible D gene TRBD1, 5 bases. This CDR3 has 16 residues. The germline CDR1 and CDR2 sequences are MNHEY and SVGAGI. Trimming took off 2 bases at V and 3 bases at J, with 14 bases between the two ends. The CDR3 DNA follows: TGTGCCAGCAGTTACAAAGTCCGGACATACTACAATGAGCAGTTCTTC. The encoded protein is CASSYKVRTYYNEQFF.

The gene calls are TRBV4-3 and TRBJ2-5; D may be TRBD2 (6 bases). Germline V CDR1 and CDR2: LGHNA, YSLEER. The CDR3 is made up of 13 amino acids. The V end was cut by 1 base, the J end by 7 bases, with 10 bases between. CDR3 protein: CASSQGQGGTQYF. The CDR3 nucleotides are TGCGCCAGCAGCCAAGGCCAGGGAGGGACCCAGTACTTC.

The V and J genes are TRBV7-3 and TRBJ2-6; tentative D call: TRBD1 (5 bases). The V gene lost 5 bases and the J gene lost 0 bases, with 14 bases spanning the gap. Per germline, CDR1 SGHTA and CDR2 FQGTGA. The CDR3 runs to 17 residues. CDR3 loop: CASSSWGTSSGANVLTF. In DNA form, the CDR3 reads TGTGCCAGCAGCAGCTGGGGCACATCCTCTGGGGCCAACGTCCTGACTTTC.

The chain uses TRBV27 and TRBJ2-5, with unresolved D. Germline V gene data show CDR1 as MNHEY and CDR2 as SMNVEV (reference sequence). Trimming left V 5 bases short and J 5 bases short, with 15 bases between. The CDR3 consists of 14 residues. DNA of the CDR3: TGTGCCAGCAGTCCCCGGATGGGCGAGGAGACCCAGTACTTC. Translation: CASSPRMGEETQYF.

V and J are TRBV5-5 and TRBJ1-1; 8 bases agree with TRBD1. V lost 4 bases, J lost 4 bases, and 6 bases stayed unmatched. This CDR3 spans 14 amino acids. Germline CDR1 and CDR2: SGHKS and YYEKEE (reference sequence). Written as DNA, the CDR3 is TGTGCCAGCAGCCACACAGGGGGTGGCACTGAAGCTTTCTTT. The encoded protein is CASSHTGGGTEAFF.

This sequence joins TRBV28 and TRBJ1-1; D uncertain. V was pared by 3 bases and J by 6 bases, with 8 bases between. In germline, CDR1 is MDHEN, CDR2 SYDVKM. CDR3 length: 12 amino acids. The CDR3 is CASSFLWSEAFF. CDR3 coding DNA: TGTGCCAGCAGTTTTTTGTGGTCTGAAGCTTTCTTT. Filled out from reference TRBV28 and TRBJ1-1, the complete variable domain reads DVKVTQSSRYLVKRTGEKVFLECVQDMDHENMFWYRQDPGLGLRLIYFSYDVKMKEKGDIPEGYSVSREKKERFSLILESASTNQTSMYLCASSFLWSEAFFGQGTRLTVV.

The chain has TRBV7-2 and TRBJ2-2; D unclear. V gave up 4 bases and J gave up 3 bases, with 15 bases separating them. The germline gives CDR1 SGHTA, CDR2 FQGNSA. There are 16 residues in the CDR3. This CDR3 reads CASSSLERLYTGELFF. CDR3 DNA: TGTGCCAGCAGCTCCTTAGAACGCCTTTACACCGGGGAGCTGTTTTTT.